These 2 T cell receptor beta chains were all obtained from the same sample, sequenced in a study of blood T cell repertoires in COVID-19. TCRdb's copy holds only in-frame clones and misses some; the assay was immunoSEQ multiplex PCR. The data show about 53,000 clones, 86% seen once. The sample comprised peripheral blood. The receptors come from a man aged 70-80 years with active COVID-19.

The CDR3 reads CASSYSTVNTEAFF. For the CDR3, the DNA is TGTGCCAGCAGTTACTCGACAGTGAACACTGAAGCTTTCTTT. The chain joins TRBV6-5 to TRBJ1-1, with D possibly matching TRBD1 (5 bases). The CDR3 runs 14 residues. Germline CDR1 is MNHEY and CDR2 is SVGAGI. Between the trimmed V and J ends, which lost 0 bases and 0 bases, there was a span of 5 bases.

The chain couples TRBV7-2 to TRBJ1-2; D ambiguous. Germline V gene data show CDR1 as SGHTA and CDR2 as FQGNSA. V lost 7 bases, J lost 2 bases, and 14 bases lay in between. CDR3 length equals 14 residues. CDR3 region: CASTAGPGNYGYTF. The CDR3 coding sequence is TGTGCCAGCACGGCCGGGCCGGGGAACTATGGCTACACCTTC.